This T cell receptor beta chain was sequenced during a study of beta chain features in type 1 diabetes. Study context: Examined across all samples were roughly 110,000,000 sorted cells.

Of the isolated RNA, all was reverse transcribed, and so the sequenced material was expressed TCRB transcripts. The method was immunoSEQ multiplex PCR; TCRdb's version includes in-frame clones alone and lacks a portion of them. This sample has 640,000 or so clones, with roughly an eighth found just once. CDR1 SEHNR and CDR2 FQNEAQ come from the germline V gene (reference sequence). This CDR3 is built from 16 residues. Trimming cost V 4 bases and J 0 bases, with 16 bases left between them. Study results and limitations: TCRB rearrangement may or may not be influenced by HLA type; here this remained unresolved. Shorter TCRB CDR3s, moderately but significantly so, were found in Type 1 diabetes patients in all four CD4+ subsets. A pattern of fewer insertions and more deletions at VDJ junctions was seen in type 1 diabetes patients.

A remark on this clone: What it recognizes is unknown.

Post-sort purity exceeded 98% for all sorted populations. Sequencing was done on a sample of naive CD4+ T cells from blood. The receptor was isolated from a young man with type 1 diabetes. This sequence joins TRBV7-9 and TRBJ2-7; maybe TRBD2 (6 bases). CDR3 in amino acids: CASSSRGLPSSYEQYF. The CDR3 bases are TGTGCCAGCAGCTCTAGGGGACTTCCCAGCTCCTACGAGCAGTACTTC.